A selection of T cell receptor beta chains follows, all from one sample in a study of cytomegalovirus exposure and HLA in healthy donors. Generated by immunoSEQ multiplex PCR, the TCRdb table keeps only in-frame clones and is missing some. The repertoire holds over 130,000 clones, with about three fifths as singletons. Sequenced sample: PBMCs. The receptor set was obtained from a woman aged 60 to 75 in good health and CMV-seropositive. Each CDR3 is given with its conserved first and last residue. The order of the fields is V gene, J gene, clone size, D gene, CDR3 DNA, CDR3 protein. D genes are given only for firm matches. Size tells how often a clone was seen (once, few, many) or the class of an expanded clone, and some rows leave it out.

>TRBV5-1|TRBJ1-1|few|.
TGCGCCAGCAGCTTGGTGCGCGGCATGAACACTGAAGCTTTCTTT
CASSLVRGMNTEAFF
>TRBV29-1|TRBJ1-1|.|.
TGCAGCCTCCGGGAGGGGAGTATCGGTGAAGCTTTCTTT
CSLREGSIGEAFF
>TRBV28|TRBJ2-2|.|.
TGTGCCAGCAGTTTAATGTCCCCCGGGACTTTAAACACCGGGGAGCTGTTTTTT
CASSLMSPGTLNTGELFF
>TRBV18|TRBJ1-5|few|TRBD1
TGTGCCAGCTCTCTTGACAGGGTGAATCAGCCCCAGCATTTT
CASSLDRVNQPQHF
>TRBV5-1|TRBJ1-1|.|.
TGCGCCAGCAGCTTGGCTGCGGGCACTGAAGCTTTCTTT
CASSLAAGTEAFF
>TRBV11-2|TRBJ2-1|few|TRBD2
TGTGCCAGCAGCTTAGTTCTAGCGGGAGGATCCTACAATGAGCAGTTCTTC
CASSLVLAGGSYNEQFF
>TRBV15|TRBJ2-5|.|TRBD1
TGTGCCACCAGCAGGGGAAGGGACAGCCTGGGGGAGACCCAGTACTTC
CATSRGRDSLGETQYF
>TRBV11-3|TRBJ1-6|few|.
TGTGCCAGCTCGGAGACGTCCTCCACGATGAGCTCCTATAATTCACCCCTCCACTTT
CASSETSSTMSSYNSPLHF
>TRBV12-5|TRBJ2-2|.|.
TGTGCTAGTGGCTCCAGGGCTACCGGGGAGCTGTTTTTT
CASGSRATGELFF
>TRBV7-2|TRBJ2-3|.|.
TGTGCCAGCAGCTTAATGGGGGCGGGTTATGATACGCAGTATTTT
CASSLMGAGYDTQYF
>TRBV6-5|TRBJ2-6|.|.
TGTGCCAGCAGACGCGACAGCTCTGGGGCCAACGTCCTGACTTTC
CASRRDSSGANVLTF
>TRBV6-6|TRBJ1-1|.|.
TGTGCCAGCAGTCCAGGGTTATTTGAAGCTTTCTTT
CASSPGLFEAFF
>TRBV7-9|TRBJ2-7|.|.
TGTGCGGTAGGGGATTTCGTCTCCTACGAGCAGTACTTC
CAVGDFVSYEQYF
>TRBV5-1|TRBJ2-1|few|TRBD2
TGCGCCAGCAGCTTCATTAGCGGGAGTCGGGGTGAGCAGTTCTTC
CASSFISGSRGEQFF
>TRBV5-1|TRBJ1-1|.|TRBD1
TGCGCCAGCAGCTCTCAGGACAGGGGGCGAACTGAAGCTTTCTTT
CASSSQDRGRTEAFF
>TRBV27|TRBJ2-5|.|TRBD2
TGTGCCAGCAGTTTACTGTACCTGGGGGGGGAAGAGACCCAGTACTTC
CASSLLYLGGEETQYF
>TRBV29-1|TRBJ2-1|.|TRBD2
TGCAGCGTTGAGCGGGGGAGCTCCTACAATGAGCAGTTCTTC
CSVERGSSYNEQFF
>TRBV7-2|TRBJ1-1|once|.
TGTGCCAGCAGCGCTCCAGGGCCTGAAGCTTTCTTT
CASSAPGPEAFF
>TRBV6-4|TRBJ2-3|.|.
TGTGCCAGCAGTGGGGGAGCGGGCCAGTATTTT
CASSGGAGQYF
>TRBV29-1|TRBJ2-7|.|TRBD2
TGCAGCGTTGAAGACCCGACTAGCGGGTCTTCCTACGAGCAGTACTTC
CSVEDPTSGSSYEQYF
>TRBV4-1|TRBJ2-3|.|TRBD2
TGCGCCAGCAGCCAAGGGGCGGGAGTTCTCACAGATACGCAGTATTTT
CASSQGAGVLTDTQYF
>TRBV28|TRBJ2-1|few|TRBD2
TGTGCCAGCAGCGCAGGGACTAGCGTTTACAATGAGCAGTTCTTC
CASSAGTSVYNEQFF
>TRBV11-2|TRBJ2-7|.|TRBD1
TGTGCCAGCAGCTTGGACAGGGGTTACGAGCAGTACTTC
CASSLDRGYEQYF
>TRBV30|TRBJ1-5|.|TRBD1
TGTGCCTGGAGTGTACTGGGACAGGGTGGCCGGCCCCAGCATTTT
CAWSVLGQGGRPQHF
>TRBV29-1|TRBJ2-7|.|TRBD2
TGCAGCGTTGAGGCGGGAGCATACTACGAGCAGTACTTC
CSVEAGAYYEQYF
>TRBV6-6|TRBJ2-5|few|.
TGTGCCAGCAGTGGCTCTCAGACCCAGTACTTC
CASSGSQTQYF
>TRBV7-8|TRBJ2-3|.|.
TGTGCCAGCAGCCTCCTGGGGGCTACAGATACGCAGTATTTT
CASSLLGATDTQYF
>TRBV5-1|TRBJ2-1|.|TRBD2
TGCGCCAGCAGCGGCCTCGGGGCGGGAGGAAATGAGCAGTTCTTC
CASSGLGAGGNEQFF
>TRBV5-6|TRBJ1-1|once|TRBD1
TGTGCCAGCAGCGGCGGACAGGGGGCTCTGACTGCTTTCTTT
CASSGGQGALTAFF
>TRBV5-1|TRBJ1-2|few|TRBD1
TGCGCCAGCAGCTTCGGGACAGAGGACTATGGCTACACCTTC
CASSFGTEDYGYTF
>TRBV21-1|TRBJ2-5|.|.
TGTGCCAGCAGCAAAGACCCCCAGGGCCAAGAGACCCAGTACTTC
CASSKDPQGQETQYF
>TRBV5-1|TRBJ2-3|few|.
TGCGCCAGCAGCTTGGCTTCTGGGGGGTCTCACCCTAATACGCAGTATTTT
CASSLASGGSHPNTQYF
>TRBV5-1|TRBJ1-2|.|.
TGCGCCAGCAGATCGGACAGAGGCACTAACTATGGCTACACCTTC
CASRSDRGTNYGYTF
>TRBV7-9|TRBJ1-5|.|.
TGTGCCAGCAGCTTGACAGAAAATCAGCCCCAGCATTTT
CASSLTENQPQHF
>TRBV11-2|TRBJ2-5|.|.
TGTGCCAGCAGCTCGGGAGAGACCCAGTACTTC
CASSSGETQYF
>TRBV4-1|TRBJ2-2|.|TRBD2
TGCGCCAGCAGCCCCCGAGGGAAAGCGGGAAACACCGGGGAGCTGTTTTTT
CASSPRGKAGNTGELFF
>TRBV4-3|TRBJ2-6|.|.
TGCGCCAGCAGCCAAGATAAGGGGGACTCTGGGGCCAACGTCCTGACTTTC
CASSQDKGDSGANVLTF
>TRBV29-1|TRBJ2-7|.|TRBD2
TGCAGCCTTCTAGCGGGAGACGAGCAGTACTTC
CSLLAGDEQYF
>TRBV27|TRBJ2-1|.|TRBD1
TGTGCCAGCAGTTTAAGGGGGACAGCCTCCCTCTACAATGAGCAGTTCTTC
CASSLRGTASLYNEQFF
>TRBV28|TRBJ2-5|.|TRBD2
TGTGCCAGCTTACTAGCGGGCCAAGAGACCCAGTACTTC
CASLLAGQETQYF
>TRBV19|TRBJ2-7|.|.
TGTGCCAGTAGTATACCACAGGGACAGCAGTACTTC
CASSIPQGQQYF
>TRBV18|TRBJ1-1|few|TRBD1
TGTGCCAGCTCAACGGACAGGGGAATCGGCACTGAAGCTTTCTTT
CASSTDRGIGTEAFF